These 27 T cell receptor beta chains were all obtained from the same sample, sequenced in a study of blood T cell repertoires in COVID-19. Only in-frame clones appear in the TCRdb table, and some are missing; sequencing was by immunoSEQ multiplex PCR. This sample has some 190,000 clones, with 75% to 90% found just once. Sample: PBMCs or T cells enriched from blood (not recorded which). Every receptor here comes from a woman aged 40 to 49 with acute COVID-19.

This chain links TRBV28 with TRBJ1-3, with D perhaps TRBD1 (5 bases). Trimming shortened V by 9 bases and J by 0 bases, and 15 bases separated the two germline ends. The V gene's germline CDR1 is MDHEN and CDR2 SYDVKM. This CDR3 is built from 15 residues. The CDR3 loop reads CASRKDTFSGNTIYF. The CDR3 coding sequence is TGTGCCAGTAGAAAGGACACCTTCTCTGGAAACACCATATATTTT.

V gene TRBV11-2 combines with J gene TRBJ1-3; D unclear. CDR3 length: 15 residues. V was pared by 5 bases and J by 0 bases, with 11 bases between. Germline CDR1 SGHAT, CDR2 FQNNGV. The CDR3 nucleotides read TGTGCCAGCAGCCAGCGGACGAGCTCTGGAAACACCATATATTTT. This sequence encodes CASSQRTSSGNTIYF. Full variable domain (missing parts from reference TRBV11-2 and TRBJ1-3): EAGVAQSPRYKIIEKRQSVAFWCNPISGHATLYWYQQILGQGPKLLIQFQNNGVVDDSQLPKDRFSAERLKGVDSTLKIQPAKLEDSAVYLCASSQRTSSGNTIYFGEGSWLTVV.

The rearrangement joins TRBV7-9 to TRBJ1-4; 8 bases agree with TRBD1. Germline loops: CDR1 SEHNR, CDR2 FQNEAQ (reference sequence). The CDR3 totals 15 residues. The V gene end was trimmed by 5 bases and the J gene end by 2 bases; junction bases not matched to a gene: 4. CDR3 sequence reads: CASSLQGATNEKLFF. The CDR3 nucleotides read TGTGCCAGCAGCCTCCAGGGGGCCACTAATGAAAAACTGTTTTTT.

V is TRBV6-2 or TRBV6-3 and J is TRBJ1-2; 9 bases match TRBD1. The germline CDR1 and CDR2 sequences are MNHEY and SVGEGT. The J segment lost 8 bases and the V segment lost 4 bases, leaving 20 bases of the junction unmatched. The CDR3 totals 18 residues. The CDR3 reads CASSSSRLPGQGPGGYTF. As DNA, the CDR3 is TGTGCCAGCAGTTCCTCTCGATTACCGGGACAGGGACCTGGAGGCTACACCTTC.

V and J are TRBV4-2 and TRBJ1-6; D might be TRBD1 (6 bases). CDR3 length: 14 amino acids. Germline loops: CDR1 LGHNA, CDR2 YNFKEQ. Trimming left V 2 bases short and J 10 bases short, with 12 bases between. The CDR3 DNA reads TGTGCCAGCAGCCAAACTACAGGGAACTCACCCCTCCACTTT. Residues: CASSQTTGNSPLHF.

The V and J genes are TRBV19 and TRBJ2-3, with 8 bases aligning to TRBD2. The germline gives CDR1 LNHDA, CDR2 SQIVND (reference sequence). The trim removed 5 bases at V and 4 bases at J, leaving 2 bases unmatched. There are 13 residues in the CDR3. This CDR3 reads CASSRAGADTQYF. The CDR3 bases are TGTGCCAGTAGTCGAGCGGGAGCAGATACGCAGTATTTT.

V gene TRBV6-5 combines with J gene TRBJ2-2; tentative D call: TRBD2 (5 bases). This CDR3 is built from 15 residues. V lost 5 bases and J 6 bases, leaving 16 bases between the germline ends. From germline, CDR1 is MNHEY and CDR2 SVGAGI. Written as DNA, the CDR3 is TGTGCCAGCAGTCGTCTAGCCAGCCCCCCCGGGGAGCTGTTTTTT. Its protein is CASSRLASPPGELFF.

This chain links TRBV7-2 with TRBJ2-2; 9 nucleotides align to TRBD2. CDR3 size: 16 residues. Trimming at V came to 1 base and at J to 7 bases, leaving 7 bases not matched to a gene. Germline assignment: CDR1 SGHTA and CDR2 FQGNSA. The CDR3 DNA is TGTGCCAGCAGCTTAGATCCTAGCGGGAACGTCGGGGAGCTGTTTTTT. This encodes CASSLDPSGNVGELFF.

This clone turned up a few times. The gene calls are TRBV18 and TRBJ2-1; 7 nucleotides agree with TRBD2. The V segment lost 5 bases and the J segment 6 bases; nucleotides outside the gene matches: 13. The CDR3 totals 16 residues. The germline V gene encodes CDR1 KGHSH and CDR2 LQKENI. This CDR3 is CASSSGARLGVNEQFF. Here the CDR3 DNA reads TGTGCCAGCTCAAGCGGGGCCCGCTTGGGGGTCAATGAGCAGTTCTTC.

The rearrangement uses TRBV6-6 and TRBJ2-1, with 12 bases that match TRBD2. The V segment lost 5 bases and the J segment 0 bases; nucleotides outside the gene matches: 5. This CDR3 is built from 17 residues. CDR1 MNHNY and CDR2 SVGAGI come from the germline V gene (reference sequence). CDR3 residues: CASSRGLAGSSYNEQFF. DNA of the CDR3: TGTGCCAGCAGTCGCGGACTAGCGGGAAGCTCCTACAATGAGCAGTTCTTC.

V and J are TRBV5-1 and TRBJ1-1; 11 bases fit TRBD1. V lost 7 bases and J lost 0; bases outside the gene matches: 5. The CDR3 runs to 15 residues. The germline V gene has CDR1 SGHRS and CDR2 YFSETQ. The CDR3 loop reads CASGTGGNMNTEAFF. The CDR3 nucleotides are TGCGCCAGCGGGACAGGGGGGAACATGAACACTGAAGCTTTCTTT. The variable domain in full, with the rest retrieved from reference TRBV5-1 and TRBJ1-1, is KAGVTQTPRYLIKTRGQQVTLSCSPISGHRSVSWYQQTPGQGLQFLFEYFSETQRNKGNFPGRFSGRQFSNSRSEMNVSTLELGDSALYLCASGTGGNMNTEAFFGQGTRLTVV.

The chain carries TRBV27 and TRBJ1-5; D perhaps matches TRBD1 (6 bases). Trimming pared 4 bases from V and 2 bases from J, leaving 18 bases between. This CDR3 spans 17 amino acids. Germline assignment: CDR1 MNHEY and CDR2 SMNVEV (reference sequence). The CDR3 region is CASSSTAGTQGNQPQHF. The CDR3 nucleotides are TGTGCCAGCAGTTCAACCGCCGGGACACAGGGCAATCAGCCCCAGCATTTT.

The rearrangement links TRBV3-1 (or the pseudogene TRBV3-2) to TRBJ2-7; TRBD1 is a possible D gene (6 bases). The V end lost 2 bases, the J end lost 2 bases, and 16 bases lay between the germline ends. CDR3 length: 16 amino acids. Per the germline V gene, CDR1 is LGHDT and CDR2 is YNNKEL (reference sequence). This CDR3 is CASSQRSGTHAYEQYF. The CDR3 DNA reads TGTGCCAGCAGCCAACGATCCGGGACACACGCCTACGAGCAGTACTTC.

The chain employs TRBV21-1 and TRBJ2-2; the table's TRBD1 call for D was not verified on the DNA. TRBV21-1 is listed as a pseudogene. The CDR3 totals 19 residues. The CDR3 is CASSKARRDRDLDTGELFF. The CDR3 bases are TGTGCCAGCAGCAAAGCACGCCGGGACAGGGATTTGGACACCGGGGAGCTGTTTTTT.

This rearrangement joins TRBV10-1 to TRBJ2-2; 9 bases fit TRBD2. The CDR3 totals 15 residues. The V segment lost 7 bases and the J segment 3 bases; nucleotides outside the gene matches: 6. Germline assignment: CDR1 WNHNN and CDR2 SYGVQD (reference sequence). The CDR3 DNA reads TGCGCCAGCACTGCGGGAGGGCCCGACACCGGGGAGCTGTTTTTT. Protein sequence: CASTAGGPDTGELFF.

The CDR3 DNA follows: TGTGCCACCGGGACACCGAACACCGGGGAGCTGTTTTTT. The encoded protein is CATGTPNTGELFF. The gene calls are TRBV24-1 and TRBJ2-2, with D possibly TRBD1 on 6 matching bases. Looked up from germline, CDR1 is KGHDR and CDR2 is SFDVKD. V gave up 9 bases and J gave up 0 bases, with 7 bases separating them. There are 13 residues in the CDR3.

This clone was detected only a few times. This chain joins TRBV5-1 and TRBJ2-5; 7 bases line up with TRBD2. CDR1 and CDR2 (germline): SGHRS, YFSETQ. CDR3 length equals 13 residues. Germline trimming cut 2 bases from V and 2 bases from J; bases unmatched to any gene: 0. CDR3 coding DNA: TGCGCCAGCAGCTTTAGCGGGCAAGAGACCCAGTACTTC. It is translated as CASSFSGQETQYF.

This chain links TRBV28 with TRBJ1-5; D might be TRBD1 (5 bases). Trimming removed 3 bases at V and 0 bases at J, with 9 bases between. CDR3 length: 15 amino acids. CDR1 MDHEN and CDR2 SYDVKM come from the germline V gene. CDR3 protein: CASSFAGGSNQPQHF. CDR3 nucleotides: TGTGCCAGCAGTTTTGCGGGGGGTAGCAATCAGCCCCAGCATTTT.

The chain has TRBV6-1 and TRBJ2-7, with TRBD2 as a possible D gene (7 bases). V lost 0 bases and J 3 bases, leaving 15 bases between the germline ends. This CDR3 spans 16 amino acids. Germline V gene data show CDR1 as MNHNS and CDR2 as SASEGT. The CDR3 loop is CASSEARWGGSYEQYF. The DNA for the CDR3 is TGTGCCAGCAGTGAAGCACGTTGGGGGGGCAGCTACGAGCAGTACTTC.

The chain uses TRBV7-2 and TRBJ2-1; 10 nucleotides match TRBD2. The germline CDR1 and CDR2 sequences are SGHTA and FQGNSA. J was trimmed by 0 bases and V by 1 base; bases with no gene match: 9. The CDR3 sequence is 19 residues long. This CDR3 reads CASSLDGTSASSSYNEQFF. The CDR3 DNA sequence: TGTGCCAGCAGCTTAGATGGGACTAGCGCCTCAAGCTCCTACAATGAGCAGTTCTTC.

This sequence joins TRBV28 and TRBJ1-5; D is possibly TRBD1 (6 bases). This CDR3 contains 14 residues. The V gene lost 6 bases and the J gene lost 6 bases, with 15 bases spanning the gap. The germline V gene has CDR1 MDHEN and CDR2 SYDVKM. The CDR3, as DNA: TGTGCCAGCAGCTGGGGGGGCACGGCTCAGCCCCAGCATTTT. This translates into CASSWGGTAQPQHF. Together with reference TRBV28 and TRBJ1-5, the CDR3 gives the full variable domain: DVKVTQSSRYLVKRTGEKVFLECVQDMDHENMFWYRQDPGLGLRLIYFSYDVKMKEKGDIPEGYSVSREKKERFSLILESASTNQTSMYLCASSWGGTAQPQHFGDGTRLSIL.

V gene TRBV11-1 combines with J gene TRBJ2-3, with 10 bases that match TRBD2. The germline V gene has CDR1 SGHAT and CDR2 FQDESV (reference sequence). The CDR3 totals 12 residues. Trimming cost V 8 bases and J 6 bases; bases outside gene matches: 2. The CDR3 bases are TGTGCCAGCGGGACTAGCGTCGATACGCAGTATTTT. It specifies CASGTSVDTQYF.

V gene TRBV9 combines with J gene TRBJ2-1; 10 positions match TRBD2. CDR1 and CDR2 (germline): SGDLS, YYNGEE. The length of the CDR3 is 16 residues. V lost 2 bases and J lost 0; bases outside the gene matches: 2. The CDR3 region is CASSVGLAVSYNEQFF. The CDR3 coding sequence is TGTGCCAGCAGCGTCGGACTAGCGGTCTCCTACAATGAGCAGTTCTTC.

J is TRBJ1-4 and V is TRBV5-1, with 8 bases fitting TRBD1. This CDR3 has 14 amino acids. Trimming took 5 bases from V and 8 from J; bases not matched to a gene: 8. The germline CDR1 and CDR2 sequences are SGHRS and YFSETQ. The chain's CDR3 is CASRKTGAGEKLFF. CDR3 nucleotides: TGCGCCAGCAGGAAGACAGGGGCAGGCGAAAAACTGTTTTTT.

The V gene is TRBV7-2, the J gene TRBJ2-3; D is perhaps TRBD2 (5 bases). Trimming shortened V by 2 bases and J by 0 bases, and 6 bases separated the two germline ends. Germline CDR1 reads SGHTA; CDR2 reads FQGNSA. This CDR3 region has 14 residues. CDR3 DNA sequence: TGTGCCAGCAGCTTACCGGGGAGCACAGATACGCAGTATTTT. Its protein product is CASSLPGSTDTQYF.

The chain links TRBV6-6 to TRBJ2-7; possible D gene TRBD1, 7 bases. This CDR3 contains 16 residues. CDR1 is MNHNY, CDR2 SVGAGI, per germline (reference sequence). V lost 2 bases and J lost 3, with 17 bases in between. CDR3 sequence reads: CASSYEGGPGGYEQYF. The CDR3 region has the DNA TGTGCCAGCAGTTACGAGGGGGGACCAGGGGGCTACGAGCAGTACTTC.

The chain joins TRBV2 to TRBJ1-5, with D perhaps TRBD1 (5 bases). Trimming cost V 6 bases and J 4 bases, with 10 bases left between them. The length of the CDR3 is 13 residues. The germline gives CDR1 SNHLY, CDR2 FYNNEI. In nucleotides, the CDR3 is TGTGCCAGCAGCCGCGACAGAAATCAGCCCCAGCATTTT. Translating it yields CASSRDRNQPQHF. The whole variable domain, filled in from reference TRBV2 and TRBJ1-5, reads EPEVTQTPSHQVTQMGQEVILRCVPISNHLYFYWYRQILGQKVEFLVSFYNNEISEKSEIFDDQFSVERPDGSNFTLKIRSTKLEDSAMYFCASSRDRNQPQHFGDGTRLSIL.